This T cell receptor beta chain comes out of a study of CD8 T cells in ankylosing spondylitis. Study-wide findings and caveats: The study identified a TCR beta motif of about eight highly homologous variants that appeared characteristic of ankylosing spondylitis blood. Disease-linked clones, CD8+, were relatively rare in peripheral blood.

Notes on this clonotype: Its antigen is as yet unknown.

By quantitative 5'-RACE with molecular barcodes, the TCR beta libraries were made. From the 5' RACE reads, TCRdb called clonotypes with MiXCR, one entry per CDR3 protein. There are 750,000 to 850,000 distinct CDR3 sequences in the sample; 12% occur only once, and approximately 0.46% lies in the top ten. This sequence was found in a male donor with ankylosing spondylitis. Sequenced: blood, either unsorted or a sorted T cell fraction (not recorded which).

The CDR3 DNA is TGTGCCATCAGTGAGCCCCGATACAAAACGAACACCGGGGAGCTGTTTTTT. Protein: CAISEPRYKTNTGELFF. V gene TRBV10-3 combines with J gene TRBJ2-2; D not certain. Trimming cost V 2 bases and J 0 bases, with 13 bases left between them. From germline, CDR1 is ENHRY and CDR2 SYGVKD. This CDR3 has 17 residues.